This T cell receptor (beta chain) was found in a study of cytomegalovirus exposure and HLA in healthy donors. Primers included in the PCR were 60 Vbeta and 13 Jbeta primers. Method: immunoSEQ multiplex PCR; TCRdb's copy keeps in-frame clones and lacks some. The sample includes 150,000 to 200,000 clones, over 75% seen only once; the top ten take 1% to 1.5%. Trimming left V 6 bases short and J 4 bases short, with 19 bases between. CDR3 length equals 16 residues. Germline lookup yields CDR1 MNHEY and CDR2 SMNVEV (reference sequence). Notes on the study in general: Most observed TCR sequences were rare, whereas some public TCRs were detected in many donors.

A note on this clone: Its antigen is as yet unknown.

The chain recombines TRBV27 with TRBJ2-1; TRBD2 might be the D (7 bases). The sequence derives from a man aged 50-59 years in good health and CMV-seropositive. Sequencing was carried out using PBMCs. As DNA, the CDR3 is TGTGCCAGCAGGACGGACTTTGGGAGGGGGTACAATGAGCAGTTCTTC. It yields the protein CASRTDFGRGYNEQFF.